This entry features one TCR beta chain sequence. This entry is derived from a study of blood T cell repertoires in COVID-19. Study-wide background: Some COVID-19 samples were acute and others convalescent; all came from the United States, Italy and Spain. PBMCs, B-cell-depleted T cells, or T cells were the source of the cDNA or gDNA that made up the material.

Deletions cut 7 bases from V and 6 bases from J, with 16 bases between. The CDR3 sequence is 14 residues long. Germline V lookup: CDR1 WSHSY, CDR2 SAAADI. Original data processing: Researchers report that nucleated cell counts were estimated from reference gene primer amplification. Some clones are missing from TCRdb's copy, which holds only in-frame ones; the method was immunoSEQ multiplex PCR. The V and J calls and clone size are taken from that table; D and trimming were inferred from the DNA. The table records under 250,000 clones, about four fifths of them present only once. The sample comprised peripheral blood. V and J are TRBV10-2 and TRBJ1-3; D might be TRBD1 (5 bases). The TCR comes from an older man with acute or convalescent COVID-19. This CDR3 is CASKEPGRENTIYF. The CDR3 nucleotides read TGCGCCAGCAAAGAGCCAGGGAGGGAAAACACCATATATTTT.